The 22 T cell receptor beta chains given below trace back to one sample, sequenced in a study of blood T cell repertoires in COVID-19. Profiling relied on immunoSEQ multiplex PCR, and the TCRdb table lists in-frame clones only, not all of them. The table shows 250,000 to 300,000 clones, with roughly 86% occurring only once. The sequencing input was PBMCs or T cells enriched from blood (not recorded which). The source of these receptors is a woman in her twenties or thirties who had recovered from COVID-19.

V usage is TRBV5-1 and J usage is TRBJ2-2, with D possibly being TRBD2 (6 bases). The CDR3 is 14 residues long. Germline CDR1 and CDR2: SGHRS and YFSETQ. V was clipped by 9 bases and J by 4 bases, with 16 bases between them. The CDR3 region has the DNA TGCGCCACCCGACCGGGACTCCCCACCGGGGAGCTGTTTTTT. Translated: CATRPGLPTGELFF.

The chain links TRBV5-1 to TRBJ2-6; D is unresolved. V was cut by 1 base and J by 5 bases, with 16 bases left in between. Germline loops: CDR1 SGHRS, CDR2 YFSETQ. The CDR3 is 17 residues long. The CDR3 sequence is CASSLNDIPSWANVLTF. CDR3 nucleotide sequence: TGCGCCAGCAGCTTGAACGACATCCCCTCGTGGGCCAACGTCCTGACTTTC.

The CDR3 DNA reads as TGTGCCAGCAGTCTCTGGGAGAAATATGGCTACACCTTC. It is translated as CASSLWEKYGYTF. This sequence joins TRBV6-6 and TRBJ1-2, with D unclear. The CDR3 length is 13 residues. The ends were cut back, 5 bases at V and 5 bases at J, with 12 bases in the middle. CDR1 and CDR2 from the germline V gene are MNHNY and SVGAGI (reference sequence).

The table lists this clone with a few counts. This sequence joins TRBV28 and TRBJ1-2, with D tentatively TRBD1 (5 bases). V lost 3 bases to trimming and J lost 1 base, with 12 bases between them. This CDR3 contains 15 residues. Germline CDR1 MDHEN, CDR2 SYDVKM. The CDR3 nucleotides are TGTGCCAGCAGTTTTATTGGACAATTTAACTATGGCTACACCTTC. Translated: CASSFIGQFNYGYTF.

The chain is built from TRBV19 and TRBJ1-1; 10 nucleotides match TRBD1. The germline CDR1 and CDR2 sequences are LNHDA and SQIVND (reference sequence). This CDR3 has 14 amino acids. Unmatched junction bases numbered 4, after V lost 5 bases and J lost 4 bases. CDR3 loop: CASSGRDRGTEAFF. CDR3 bases: TGTGCCAGTAGTGGCCGGGACAGGGGCACTGAAGCTTTCTTT.

V is TRBV29-1 and J is TRBJ2-1, with 9 bases aligning to TRBD1. The CDR3 contains 14 residues. The V segment lost 4 bases and the J segment 3 bases; nucleotides outside the gene matches: 4. The V gene's germline CDR1 is SQVTM and CDR2 ANQGSEA. DNA of the CDR3: TGCAGCGTTGGAACAGGGGGCTACTACAATGAGCAGTTCTTC. Protein product: CSVGTGGYYNEQFF.

This chain connects TRBV28 to TRBJ2-1, with TRBD1 matching 7 bases. With V trimmed by 2 bases and J by 6 bases, 7 bases remained unmatched. Germline-derived CDR1 and CDR2 are MDHEN and SYDVKM. CDR3 length equals 15 residues. The CDR3 sequence is CASSLTWTGFNEQFF. CDR3 coding DNA: TGTGCCAGCAGTTTAACTTGGACAGGATTCAATGAGCAGTTCTTC.

V and J are TRBV23-1 and TRBJ1-4; D gene uncertain. TRBV23-1 is identified as an open reading frame with a role that is uncertain. V was trimmed by 6 bases and J by 11 bases, leaving 16 bases between them. This CDR3 contains 13 residues. The CDR3 region has the DNA TGCGCCAGCAGCCCAGTCAGAAAACCGAAACTGTTTTTT. Encoded protein: CASSPVRKPKLFF.

CDR3 in amino acids: CASSMQSTGGGETQYF. CDR3 nucleotides: TGTGCCAGTAGTATGCAATCGACAGGGGGCGGAGAGACCCAGTACTTC. The chain employs TRBV19 and TRBJ2-5; 10 nucleotides agree with TRBD1. V lost 3 bases and J lost 4; bases outside the gene matches: 8. The CDR3 sequence is 16 residues long. Germline CDR1 and CDR2: LNHDA and SQIVND (reference sequence).

This chain joins TRBV5-1 and TRBJ1-3; the D gene is possibly TRBD1 (6 bases). V was clipped by 4 bases and J by 8 bases, with 16 bases between them. This CDR3 contains 14 residues. The germline V gene encodes CDR1 SGHRS and CDR2 YFSETQ. The CDR3 reads CASSPDREGDTIYF. CDR3 DNA sequence: TGCGCCAGCAGCCCGGACAGAGAAGGGGACACCATATATTTT.

The J gene is TRBJ1-1, the V gene TRBV5-4; TRBD1 might be the D (6 bases). The germline V gene encodes CDR1 SGHNT and CDR2 YYREEE (reference sequence). V lost 4 bases to trimming and J lost 2 bases, with 12 bases between them. CDR3 length: 14 amino acids. The DNA for the CDR3 is TGTGCCAGCAGCCCCGGACAGAGAAACACTGAAGCTTTCTTT. Translating gives CASSPGQRNTEAFF.

The V and J genes are TRBV15 and TRBJ2-1; a weak D match, TRBD2 (8 bases). Trimming stripped 1 base from V and 3 bases from J, with 19 bases between. Per the germline V gene, CDR1 is LNHNV and CDR2 is YYDKDF (reference sequence). CDR3 length: 18 residues. The CDR3 DNA is TGTGCCACCAGCAGAGCCGATAGGGGGCTAGCGGGCTACAATGAGCAGTTCTTC. Residues: CATSRADRGLAGYNEQFF.

This clone showed up just once. The gene calls are TRBV6-5 and TRBJ2-7; D call uncertain. The V end lost 6 bases, the J end lost 1 base, and 7 bases lay between the germline ends. The CDR3 runs to 12 residues. In germline, CDR1 is MNHEY, CDR2 SVGAGI. The CDR3 DNA is TGTGCCAGCAGCCATCCATCCTACGAGCAGTACTTC. Translating gives CASSHPSYEQYF.

About this clone itself: The sample has other DNA sequences that encode this CDR3 too. The chain has TRBV6-5 and TRBJ2-7, with 12 bases lining up with TRBD2. V trimming: 4 bases; J trimming: 4 bases; junction bases outside the gene matches: 8. Germline CDR1 is MNHEY and CDR2 is SVGAGI. CDR3 length: 16 residues. DNA of the CDR3: TGTGCCAGCAGTTCGCTCCTAGCGGGAGGGCCGTACGAGCAGTACTTC. Protein: CASSSLLAGGPYEQYF.

The chain joins TRBV2 to TRBJ2-3; TRBD2 agrees at 10 bases. This CDR3 contains 18 residues. V shed 4 bases and J 3 bases; nucleotides not matched to a gene: 13. Germline V CDR1 and CDR2: SNHLY, FYNNEI. CDR3 bases: TGTGCCAGCAGTGTTAGGCGGCTAGCGGGAGTGAGGACAGATACGCAGTATTTT. Residues: CASSVRRLAGVRTDTQYF. Together with reference TRBV2 and TRBJ2-3, the CDR3 gives the full variable domain: EPEVTQTPSHQVTQMGQEVILRCVPISNHLYFYWYRQILGQKVEFLVSFYNNEISEKSEIFDDQFSVERPDGSNFTLKIRSTKLEDSAMYFCASSVRRLAGVRTDTQYFGPGTRLTVL.

The rearrangement joins TRBV7-9 to TRBJ1-5; no firm D call. V gave up 3 bases and J gave up 2 bases, with 17 bases separating them. The length of the CDR3 is 17 residues. Germline CDR1 is SEHNR and CDR2 is FQNEAQ (reference sequence). The CDR3 sequence is CASSLGSEGKGNQPQHF. CDR3 DNA sequence: TGTGCCAGCAGCTTGGGGAGTGAAGGGAAGGGCAATCAGCCCCAGCATTTT.

This chain connects TRBV14 to TRBJ1-1, with 9 bases that match TRBD1. This CDR3 is 16 amino acids long. CDR1 and CDR2 from the germline V gene are SGHDN and FVKESK. V lost 5 bases to trimming and J lost 5 bases; unmatched junction nucleotides: 12. The CDR3 sequence: CASSGRGQGDRTEAFF. CDR3 coding DNA: TGTGCCAGCAGCGGACGGGGACAGGGAGATAGAACTGAAGCTTTCTTT. Variable domain in full (rest from reference TRBV14 and TRBJ1-1): EAGVTQFPSHSVIEKGQTVTLRCDPISGHDNLYWYRRVMGKEIKFLLHFVKESKQDESGMPNNRFLAERTGGTYSTLKVQPAELEDSGVYFCASSGRGQGDRTEAFFGQGTRLTVV.

With regard to this clone: This same CDR3 is encoded by further DNA sequences in the sample. The chain joins TRBV7-9 to TRBJ2-3; the D is unclear. V lost 8 bases and J 0 bases, leaving 3 bases between the germline ends. The CDR3 loop spans 11 amino acids. The germline V gene has CDR1 SEHNR and CDR2 FQNEAQ (reference sequence). CDR3 region: CASSSTDTQYF. Here the CDR3 DNA reads TGTGCCAGCTCTAGCACAGATACGCAGTATTTT.

This clone was picked up one time. This chain uses TRBV5-1 with TRBJ1-1; 7 bases agree with TRBD1. J gave up 4 bases and V 3 bases, and 0 bases lay outside the gene matches. The CDR3 covers 12 residues. Germline V lookup: CDR1 SGHRS, CDR2 YFSETQ. The CDR3: CASSWDSTEAFF. Written as DNA, the CDR3 is TGCGCCAGCAGCTGGGACAGCACTGAAGCTTTCTTT.

The chain is built from TRBV29-1 and TRBJ2-3, with D perhaps TRBD1 or TRBD2 (5 bases each). The V and J ends lost 5 bases and 0 bases respectively, with 18 bases between them. CDR1 SQVTM and CDR2 ANQGSEA come from the germline V gene. CDR3 length: 16 residues. The CDR3 region is CSVKAERGPSTDTQYF. CDR3 coding DNA: TGCAGCGTTAAAGCGGAAAGGGGCCCTAGCACAGATACGCAGTATTTT.

The chain links TRBV11-1 to TRBJ2-1, with D possibly TRBD2 on 7 matching bases. The CDR3 sequence is 15 residues long. Germline CDR1 SGHAT, CDR2 FQDESV (reference sequence). The ends were cut back, 1 base at V and 5 bases at J, with 12 bases in the middle. The CDR3 sequence is CASSLVWGGHNEQFF. The CDR3 bases are TGTGCCAGCAGCTTAGTCTGGGGGGGCCACAATGAGCAGTTCTTC.

This chain connects TRBV29-1 to TRBJ2-1; D may be TRBD2 (5 bases). The CDR3 totals 11 residues. Germline V gives CDR1 SQVTM, CDR2 ANQGSEA. With 7 bases removed from V and 7 bases from J, the gap between germline ends came to 11 bases. This CDR3 reads CSAGWANEQFF. The DNA of the CDR3 is TGCAGCGCGGGATGGGCTAATGAGCAGTTCTTC.